In this sample, the clone carrying this T cell receptor beta chain turned up once. Per germline, CDR1 ENHRY and CDR2 SYGVKD. V was shortened by 4 bases and J by 1 base, with 8 bases between the two germline ends. CDR3 length: 14 residues. Original data processing: Amplifying reference gene primers gave estimates of nucleated cell counts. The assay was immunoSEQ multiplex PCR, and TCRdb's table has in-frame clones only and misses some. That table supplies the V and J calls and clone size; D and trimming were determined from the DNA. The data hold about 250,000 clones, with more than 75% observed a single time. The source of the sample is a study of blood T cell repertoires in COVID-19. Study context: Samples representing acute and convalescent COVID-19 were sourced from the United States, Italy and Spain.

What was sequenced was peripheral blood. The source is a woman aged 40 to 55 who had recovered from COVID-19. The chain links TRBV10-3 to TRBJ2-1, with D unclear. The chain's CDR3 is CAISGGWSYNEQFF. In DNA, the CDR3 is TGTGCCATCAGTGGAGGCTGGTCCTACAATGAGCAGTTCTTC.